Only a few counts were recorded for the clone carrying this TCR beta chain. Its antigen is not known. This CDR3 spans 15 amino acids. Between the trimmed V and J ends, which lost 8 bases and 2 bases, there was a span of 15 bases. Germline V gene sequence: CDR1 LGHNA, CDR2 YSLEER. Extractions gave at least 5.5 micrograms of total RNA per sample. This entry comes from a study of blood T cells in healthy people across ages. Whole-study results and caveats: There was no known CMV status for donors, so expanded clonotype changes were possibly confounded.

A J-beta primer mix and a sample-barcoded 5' primer were used in a second PCR of about 7 to 12 cycles. TCRdb fed the 5' RACE reads into MiXCR, producing one record per CDR3 protein. The table shows 500,000 to 550,000 distinct CDR3 sequences, with approximately 25% occurring only once. The same data also contributed to another study, on T cells of mothers and their children. According to that study: In this cohort, donors were three healthy Caucasian mothers plus their six children.

The TCR was taken from a boy aged 5-17 years in good health. The chain recombines TRBV4-3 with TRBJ1-4, with D possibly TRBD1 on 5 matching bases. The sequenced sample was blood. DNA for the CDR3: TGCGCCAGCGGTTCACCACAGGCGACTAATGAAAAACTGTTTTTT. Protein product: CASGSPQATNEKLFF.